This T cell receptor (delta chain) was sequenced during a study of gamma-delta T cells after stem cell transplantation. TCRdb made new clone calls on the RT-PCR reads using CATT. The sample gives approximately 2,000 delta-chain clones, around 4% of which show up once; around 40% is in the top ten. Germline lookup yields CDR1 GEAIGNYY and CDR2 EKD. The CDR3 covers 14 residues. Note on this clone: A much more abundant neighbour one base away suggests this may be a read error. Other DNA variants within this sample encode the same CDR3.

This chain links TRDV2 with TRDJ1, with D possibly being TRDD3 (5 bases). The sequence came from a human donor. It is not recorded whose cells these are; they may come from a transplant donor. Material: gamma-delta T cells. CDR3 sequence reads: CACDPLLDTDKLIF. The DNA of the CDR3 is TGTGCCTGTGATCCCTTACTGGACACTGATAAACTCATCTTT.